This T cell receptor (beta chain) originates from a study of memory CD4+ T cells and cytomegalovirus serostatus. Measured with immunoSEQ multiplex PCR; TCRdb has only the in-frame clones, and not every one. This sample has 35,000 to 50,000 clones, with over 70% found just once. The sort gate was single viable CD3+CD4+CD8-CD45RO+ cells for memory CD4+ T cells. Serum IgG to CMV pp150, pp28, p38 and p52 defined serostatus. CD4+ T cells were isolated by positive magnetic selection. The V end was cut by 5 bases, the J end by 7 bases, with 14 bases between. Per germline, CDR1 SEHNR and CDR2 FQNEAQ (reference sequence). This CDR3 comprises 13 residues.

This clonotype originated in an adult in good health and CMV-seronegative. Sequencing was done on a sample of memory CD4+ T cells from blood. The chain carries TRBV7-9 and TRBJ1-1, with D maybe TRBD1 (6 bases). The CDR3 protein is CASSPWTVGEAFF. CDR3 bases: TGTGCCAGCAGCCCGTGGACAGTGGGTGAAGCTTTCTTT.